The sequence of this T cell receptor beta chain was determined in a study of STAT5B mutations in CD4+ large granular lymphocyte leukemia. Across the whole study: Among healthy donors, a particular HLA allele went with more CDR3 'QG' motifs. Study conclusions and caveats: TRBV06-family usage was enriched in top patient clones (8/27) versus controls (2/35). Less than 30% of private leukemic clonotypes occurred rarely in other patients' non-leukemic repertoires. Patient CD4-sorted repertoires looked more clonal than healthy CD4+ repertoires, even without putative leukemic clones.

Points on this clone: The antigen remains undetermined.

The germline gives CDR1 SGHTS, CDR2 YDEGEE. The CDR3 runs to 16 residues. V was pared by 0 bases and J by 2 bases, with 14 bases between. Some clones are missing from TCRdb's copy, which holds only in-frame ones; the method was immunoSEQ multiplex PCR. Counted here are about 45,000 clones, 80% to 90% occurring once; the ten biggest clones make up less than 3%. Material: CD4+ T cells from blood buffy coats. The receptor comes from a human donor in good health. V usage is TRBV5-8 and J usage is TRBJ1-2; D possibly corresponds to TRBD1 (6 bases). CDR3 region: CASSLVGTKRNYGYTF. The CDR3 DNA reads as TGTGCCAGCAGCTTGGTTGGGACAAAAAGGAACTATGGCTACACCTTC.